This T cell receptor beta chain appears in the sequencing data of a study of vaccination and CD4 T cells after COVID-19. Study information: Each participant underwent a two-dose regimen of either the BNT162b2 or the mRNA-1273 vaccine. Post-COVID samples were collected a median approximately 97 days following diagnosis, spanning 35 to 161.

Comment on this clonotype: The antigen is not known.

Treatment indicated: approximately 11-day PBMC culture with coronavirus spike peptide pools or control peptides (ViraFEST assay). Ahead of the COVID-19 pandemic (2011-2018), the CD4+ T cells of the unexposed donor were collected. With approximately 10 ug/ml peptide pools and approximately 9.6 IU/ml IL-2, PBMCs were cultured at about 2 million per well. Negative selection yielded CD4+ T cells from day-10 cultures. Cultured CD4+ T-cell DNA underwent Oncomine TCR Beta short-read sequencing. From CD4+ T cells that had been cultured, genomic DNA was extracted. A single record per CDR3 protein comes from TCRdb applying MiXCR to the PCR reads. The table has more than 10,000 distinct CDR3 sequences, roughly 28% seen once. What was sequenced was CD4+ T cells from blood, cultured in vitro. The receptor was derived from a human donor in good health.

In DNA, the CDR3 is TGCGCCAGCAGCTGGCTGGCGGGAGTCGTAGATACGCAGTATTTT. Protein: CASSWLAGVVDTQYF. The chain recombines TRBV5-1 with TRBJ2-3, with 7 bases identical to TRBD2. The CDR3 consists of 15 residues. V was pared by 3 bases and J by 5 bases, with 9 bases of the junction left unmatched. The germline CDR1 and CDR2 sequences are SGHRS and YFSETQ.